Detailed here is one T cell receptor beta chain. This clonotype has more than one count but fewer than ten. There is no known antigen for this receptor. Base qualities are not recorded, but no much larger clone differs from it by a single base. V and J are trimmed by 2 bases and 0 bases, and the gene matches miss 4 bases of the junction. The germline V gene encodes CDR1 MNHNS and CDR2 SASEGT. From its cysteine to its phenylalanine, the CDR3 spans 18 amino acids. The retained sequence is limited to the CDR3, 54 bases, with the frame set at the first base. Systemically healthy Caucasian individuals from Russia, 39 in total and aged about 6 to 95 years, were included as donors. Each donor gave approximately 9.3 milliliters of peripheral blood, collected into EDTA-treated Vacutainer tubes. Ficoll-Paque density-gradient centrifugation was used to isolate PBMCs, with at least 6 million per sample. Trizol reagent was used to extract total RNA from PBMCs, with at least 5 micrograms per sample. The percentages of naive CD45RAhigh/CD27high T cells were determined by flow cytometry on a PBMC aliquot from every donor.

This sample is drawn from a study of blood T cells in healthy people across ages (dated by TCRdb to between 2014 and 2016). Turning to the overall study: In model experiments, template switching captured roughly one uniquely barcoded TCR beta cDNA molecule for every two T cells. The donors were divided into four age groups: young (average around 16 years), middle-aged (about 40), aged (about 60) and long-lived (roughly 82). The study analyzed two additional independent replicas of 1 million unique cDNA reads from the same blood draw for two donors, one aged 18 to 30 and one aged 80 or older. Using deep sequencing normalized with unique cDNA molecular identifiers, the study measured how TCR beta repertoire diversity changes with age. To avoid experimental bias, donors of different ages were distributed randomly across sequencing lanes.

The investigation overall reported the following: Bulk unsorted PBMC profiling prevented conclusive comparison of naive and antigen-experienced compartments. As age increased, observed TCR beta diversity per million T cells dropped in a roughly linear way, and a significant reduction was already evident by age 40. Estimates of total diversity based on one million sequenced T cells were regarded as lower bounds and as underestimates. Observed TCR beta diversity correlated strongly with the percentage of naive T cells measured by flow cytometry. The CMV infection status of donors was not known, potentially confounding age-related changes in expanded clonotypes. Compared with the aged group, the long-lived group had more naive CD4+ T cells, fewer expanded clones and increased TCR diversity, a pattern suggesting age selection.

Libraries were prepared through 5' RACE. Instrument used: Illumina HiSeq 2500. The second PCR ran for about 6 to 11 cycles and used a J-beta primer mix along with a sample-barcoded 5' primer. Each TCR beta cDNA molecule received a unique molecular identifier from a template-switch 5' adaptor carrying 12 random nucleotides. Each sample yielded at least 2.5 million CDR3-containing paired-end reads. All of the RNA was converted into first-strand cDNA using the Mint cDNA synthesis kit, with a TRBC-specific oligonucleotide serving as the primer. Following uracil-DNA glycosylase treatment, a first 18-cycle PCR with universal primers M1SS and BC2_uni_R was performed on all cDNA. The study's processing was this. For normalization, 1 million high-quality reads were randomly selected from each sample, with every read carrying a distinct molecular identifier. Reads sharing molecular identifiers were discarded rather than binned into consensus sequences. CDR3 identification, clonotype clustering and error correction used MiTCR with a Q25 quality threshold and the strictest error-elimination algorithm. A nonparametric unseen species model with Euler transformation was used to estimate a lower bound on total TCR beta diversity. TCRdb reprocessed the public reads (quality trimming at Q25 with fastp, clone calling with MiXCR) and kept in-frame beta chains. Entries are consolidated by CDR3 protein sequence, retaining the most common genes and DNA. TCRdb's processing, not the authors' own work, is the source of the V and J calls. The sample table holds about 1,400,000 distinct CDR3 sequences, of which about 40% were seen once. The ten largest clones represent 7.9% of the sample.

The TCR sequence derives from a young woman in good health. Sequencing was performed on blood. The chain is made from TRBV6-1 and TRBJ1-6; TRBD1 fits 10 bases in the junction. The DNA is TGTGCCAGCAGTGAACAGGGACAGGGGAGCTCCTATAATTCACCCCTCCACTTT. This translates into CASSEQGQGSSYNSPLHF.